Shown below are 8 T cell receptor beta chains from a single sample sequenced in a study of blood T cell repertoires in COVID-19. Profiled with immunoSEQ multiplex PCR; TCRdb holds only in-frame clones, not every one. This sample has under 250,000 clones, with around 90% found just once. Sequenced: peripheral blood. Source of these receptors: a man in his 60s with COVID-19, enrolled during active disease.

The chain uses TRBV7-9 and TRBJ1-2; no clear D. This CDR3 spans 14 amino acids. Trimming shortened V by 1 base and J by 6 bases, and 12 bases separated the two germline ends. Germline V CDR1 and CDR2: SEHNR, FQNEAQ (reference sequence). The CDR3 region is CASSLVGGLDGYTF. The DNA for the CDR3 is TGTGCCAGCAGCTTAGTAGGAGGGTTGGATGGCTACACCTTC.

The CDR3 spells CASTPGGSPGNTIYF. In nucleotides, the CDR3 is TGTGCCAGTACCCCAGGGGGAAGTCCTGGAAACACCATATATTTT. The chain links TRBV19 to TRBJ1-3, with TRBD1 identical over 7 bases. The CDR3 loop spans 15 amino acids. Looked up from germline, CDR1 is LNHDA and CDR2 is SQIVND (reference sequence). The ends lost 7 bases at V and 2 bases at J; junction bases unmatched: 8.

The V call is TRBV21-1, the J call TRBJ1-4; the table's D call TRBD1 went unverified against the DNA. TRBV21-1 is tagged as a pseudogene. The CDR3 totals 17 residues. CDR3: CASSKALLGAFYEKLFF. The CDR3, as DNA: TGTGCCAGCAGCAAAGCGCTTTTGGGGGCGTTTTATGAAAAACTGTTTTTT.

This sequence joins TRBV6-5 and TRBJ1-6; no clear D gene. Germline CDR1 MNHEY, CDR2 SVGAGI. This CDR3 contains 15 residues. V lost 2 bases and J lost 0, with 5 bases in between. The CDR3 is CASSYESSYNSPLHF. As DNA, the CDR3 is TGTGCCAGCAGTTACGAGAGCTCCTATAATTCACCCCTCCACTTT.

The chain combines TRBV19 with TRBJ1-5; 7 positions match TRBD1. Germline V CDR1 and CDR2: LNHDA, SQIVND (reference sequence). The junction had 6 bases not matched to a gene; V was cut back by 1 base and J by 6 bases. The CDR3 extends over 15 amino acids. CDR3: CASSIGGNRGQPQHF. For the CDR3, the DNA is TGTGCCAGTAGTATAGGAGGGAACAGGGGTCAGCCCCAGCATTTT.

The chain links TRBV10-2 to TRBJ1-1, with D unresolved. V shed 2 bases and J shed 2 bases, with 6 bases lying between them. This CDR3 spans 13 amino acids. Germline values: CDR1 WSHSY, CDR2 SAAADI. The CDR3 nucleotides read TGCGCCAGCAGTGAGGGCCATAACACTGAAGCTTTCTTT. Its translation: CASSEGHNTEAFF.

J is TRBJ2-2 and V is TRBV5-4; TRBD1 agrees at 8 bases. The J segment lost 1 base and the V segment lost 5 bases, leaving 4 bases of the junction unmatched. The CDR3 is 15 residues long. In germline, CDR1 is SGHNT, CDR2 YYREEE (reference sequence). In DNA form, the CDR3 reads TGTGCCAGCAGAGGCGGGACAGGGAACACCGGGGAGCTGTTTTTT. This codes for CASRGGTGNTGELFF.

The chain combines TRBV18 with TRBJ1-6, with D maybe TRBD1 (5 bases). Trimming took 6 bases from V and 7 from J, leaving 10 bases between them. CDR1 and CDR2 from the germline V gene are KGHSH and LQKENI. This CDR3 region has 13 residues. The CDR3 DNA follows: TGTGCCAGCTCCCCCCGGGGGAATTCACCCCTCCACTTT. As protein: CASSPRGNSPLHF.